The present TCR beta chain was sequenced within a study of radiation and T cells in renal cell carcinoma. The study, taken as a whole, reports: Pretreatment tumor biopsies were lacking, so baseline clonotypes are unknown.

Regarding this clone: Its matching antigen is unknown.

Using immunoSEQ multiplex PCR, the repertoire was profiled, and TCRdb retains in-frame clones only, with some absent. The data hold roughly 58,000 clones, with more than 60% observed a single time. Time point indicated: blood 4 weeks post-SBRT, at nephrectomy. Treatment denoted: 15 Gy SBRT to primary tumor, nephrectomy 4 weeks later. Germline lookup yields CDR1 SGDLS and CDR2 YYNGEE. CDR3 size: 15 residues. V gave up 4 bases and J gave up 1 base, with 14 bases separating them. This TCR was sampled from a man between 60 and 75 years old with renal cell carcinoma. This sequence joins TRBV9 and TRBJ2-5; D assignment may be TRBD1 or TRBD2 (5 bases each). Specimen: blood, collected from a patient whose treatment included radiotherapy and nephrectomy. This chain's CDR3 is CASSPGRGAQETQYF. DNA of the CDR3: TGTGCCAGCAGCCCGGGAAGGGGAGCCCAAGAGACCCAGTACTTC.